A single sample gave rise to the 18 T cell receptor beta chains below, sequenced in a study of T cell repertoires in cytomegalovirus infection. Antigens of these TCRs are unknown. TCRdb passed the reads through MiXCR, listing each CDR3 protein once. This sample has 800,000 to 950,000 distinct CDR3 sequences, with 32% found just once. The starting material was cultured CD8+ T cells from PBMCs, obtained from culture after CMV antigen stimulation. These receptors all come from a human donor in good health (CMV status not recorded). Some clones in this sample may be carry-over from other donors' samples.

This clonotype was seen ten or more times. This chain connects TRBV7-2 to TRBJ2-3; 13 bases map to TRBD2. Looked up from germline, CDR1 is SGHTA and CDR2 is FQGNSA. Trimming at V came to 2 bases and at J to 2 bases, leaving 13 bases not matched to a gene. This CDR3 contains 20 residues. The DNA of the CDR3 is TGTGCCAGCAGCTTAACCCTGATAGGGACTAGCGGGGAGTTCACAGATACGCAGTATTTT. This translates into CASSLTLIGTSGEFTDTQYF.

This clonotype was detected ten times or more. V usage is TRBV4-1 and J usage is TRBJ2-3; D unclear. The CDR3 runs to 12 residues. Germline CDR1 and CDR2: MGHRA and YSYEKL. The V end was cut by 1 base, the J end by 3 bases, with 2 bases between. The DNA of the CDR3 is TGCGCCAGCAGCCAAGTTACAGATACGCAGTATTTT. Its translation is CASSQVTDTQYF.

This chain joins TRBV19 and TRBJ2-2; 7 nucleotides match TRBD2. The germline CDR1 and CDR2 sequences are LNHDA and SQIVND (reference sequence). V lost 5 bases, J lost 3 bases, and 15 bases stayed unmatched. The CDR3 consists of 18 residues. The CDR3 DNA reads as TGTGCCAGTAGTTCTTCCCTTCTACGCGGGGGAGACACCGGGGAGCTGTTTTTT. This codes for CASSSSLLRGGDTGELFF.

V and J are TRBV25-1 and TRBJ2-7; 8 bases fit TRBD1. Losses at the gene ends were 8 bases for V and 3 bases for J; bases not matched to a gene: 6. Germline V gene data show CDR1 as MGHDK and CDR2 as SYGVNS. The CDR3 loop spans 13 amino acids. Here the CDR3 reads CASVSDRVYEQYF. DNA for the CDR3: TGTGCCAGCGTGTCGGACAGGGTCTACGAGCAGTACTTC.

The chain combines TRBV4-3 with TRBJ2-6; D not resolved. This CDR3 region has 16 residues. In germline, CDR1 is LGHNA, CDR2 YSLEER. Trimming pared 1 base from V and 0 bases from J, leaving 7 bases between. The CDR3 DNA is TGCGCCAGCAGCCAAGTAGTGATCTCTGGGGCCAACGTCCTGACTTTC. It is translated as CASSQVVISGANVLTF.

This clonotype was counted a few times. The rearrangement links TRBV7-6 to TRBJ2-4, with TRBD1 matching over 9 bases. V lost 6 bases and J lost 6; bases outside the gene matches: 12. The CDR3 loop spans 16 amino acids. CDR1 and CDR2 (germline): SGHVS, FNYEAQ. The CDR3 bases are TGTGCCAGCAGTTCGGGACAGGGTCTAGAGGGAAACATTCAGTACTTC. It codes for CASSSGQGLEGNIQYF.

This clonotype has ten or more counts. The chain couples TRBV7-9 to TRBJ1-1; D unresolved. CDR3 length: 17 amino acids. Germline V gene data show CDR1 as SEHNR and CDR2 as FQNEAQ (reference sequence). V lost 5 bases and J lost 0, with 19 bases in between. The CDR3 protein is CASSATGSRRMNTEAFF. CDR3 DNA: TGTGCCAGCAGCGCCACCGGGAGTCGGAGGATGAACACTGAAGCTTTCTTT.

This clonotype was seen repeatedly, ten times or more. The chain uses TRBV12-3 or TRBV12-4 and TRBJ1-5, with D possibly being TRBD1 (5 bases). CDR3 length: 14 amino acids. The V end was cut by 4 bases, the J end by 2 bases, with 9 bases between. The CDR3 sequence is CASSWGQGNQPQHF. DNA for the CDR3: TGTGCCAGCAGTTGGGGCCAGGGCAATCAGCCCCAGCATTTT.

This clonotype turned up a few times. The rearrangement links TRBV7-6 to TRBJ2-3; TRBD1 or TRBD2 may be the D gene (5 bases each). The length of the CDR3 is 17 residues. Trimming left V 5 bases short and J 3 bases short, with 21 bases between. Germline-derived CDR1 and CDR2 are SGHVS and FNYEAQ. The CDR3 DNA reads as TGTGCCAGCAGCCATACTGCTAGAGGGGATTTGACAGATACGCAGTATTTT. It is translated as CASSHTARGDLTDTQYF.

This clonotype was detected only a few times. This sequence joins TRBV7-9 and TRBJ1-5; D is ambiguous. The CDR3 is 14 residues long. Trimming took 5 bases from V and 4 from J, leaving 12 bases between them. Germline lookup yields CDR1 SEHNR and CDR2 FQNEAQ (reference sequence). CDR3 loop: CASSHGVDNQPQHF. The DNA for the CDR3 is TGTGCCAGCAGCCATGGCGTGGATAATCAGCCCCAGCATTTT.

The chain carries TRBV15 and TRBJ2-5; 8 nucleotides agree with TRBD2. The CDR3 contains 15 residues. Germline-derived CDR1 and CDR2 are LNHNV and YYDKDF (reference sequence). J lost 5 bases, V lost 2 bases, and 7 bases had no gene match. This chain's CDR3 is CATSRSGGASETQYF. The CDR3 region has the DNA TGTGCCACCAGCAGATCCGGGGGGGCAAGTGAGACCCAGTACTTC.

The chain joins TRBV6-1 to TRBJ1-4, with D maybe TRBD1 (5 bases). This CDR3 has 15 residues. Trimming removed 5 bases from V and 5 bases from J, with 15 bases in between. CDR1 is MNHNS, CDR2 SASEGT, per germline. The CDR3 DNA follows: TGTGCCAGCAGTCAGGACCCGGAGGGGAATGAAAAACTGTTTTTT. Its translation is CASSQDPEGNEKLFF.

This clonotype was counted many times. The CDR3 spells CASSLRAGMNTGELFF. As DNA, the CDR3 is TGTGCCAGCAGCTTAAGAGCGGGGATGAACACCGGGGAGCTGTTTTTT. J is TRBJ2-2 and V is TRBV7-6, with 7 bases identical to TRBD2. CDR1 is SGHVS, CDR2 FNYEAQ, per germline. V trimming: 2 bases; J trimming: 1 base; junction bases outside the gene matches: 4. The CDR3 consists of 16 residues.

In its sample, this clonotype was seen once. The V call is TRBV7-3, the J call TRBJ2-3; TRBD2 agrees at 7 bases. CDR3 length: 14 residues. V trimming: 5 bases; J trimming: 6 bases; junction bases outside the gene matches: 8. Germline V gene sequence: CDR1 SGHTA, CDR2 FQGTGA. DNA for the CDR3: TGTGCCAGCAGCCGGGCTGCGGGGGAGGATACGCAGTATTTT. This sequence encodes CASSRAAGEDTQYF. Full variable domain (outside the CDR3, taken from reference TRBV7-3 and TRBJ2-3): GAGVSQTPSNKVTEKGKYVELRCDPISGHTALYWYRQSLGQGPEFLIYFQGTGAADDSGLPNDRFFAVRPEGSVSTLKIQRTERGDSAVYLCASSRAAGEDTQYFGPGTRLTVL.

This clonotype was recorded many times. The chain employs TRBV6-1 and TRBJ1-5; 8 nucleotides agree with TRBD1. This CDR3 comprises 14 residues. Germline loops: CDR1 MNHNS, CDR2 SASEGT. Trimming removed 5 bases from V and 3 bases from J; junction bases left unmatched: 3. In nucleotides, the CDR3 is TGTGCCAGCAGTCGGACAGGGAACAATCAGCCCCAGCATTTT. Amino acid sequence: CASSRTGNNQPQHF.

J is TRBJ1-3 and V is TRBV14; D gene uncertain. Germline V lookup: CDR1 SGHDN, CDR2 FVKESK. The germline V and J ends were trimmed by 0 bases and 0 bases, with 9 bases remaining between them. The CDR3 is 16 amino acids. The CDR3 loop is CASSQEGWSSGNTIYF. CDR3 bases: TGTGCCAGCAGCCAAGAAGGGTGGAGCTCTGGAAACACCATATATTTT.

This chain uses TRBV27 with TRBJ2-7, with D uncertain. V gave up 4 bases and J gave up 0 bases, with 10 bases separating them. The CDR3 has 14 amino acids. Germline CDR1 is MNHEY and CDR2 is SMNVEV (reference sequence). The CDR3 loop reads CASSSGPSSYEQYF. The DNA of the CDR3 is TGTGCCAGCAGTTCCGGGCCGAGCTCCTACGAGCAGTACTTC.

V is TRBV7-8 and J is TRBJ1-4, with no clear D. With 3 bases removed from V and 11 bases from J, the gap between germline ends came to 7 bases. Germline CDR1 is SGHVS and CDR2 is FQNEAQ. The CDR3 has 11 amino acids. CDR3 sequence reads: CASSFEGKLFF. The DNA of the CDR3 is TGTGCCAGCAGCTTCGAAGGGAAACTGTTTTTT.